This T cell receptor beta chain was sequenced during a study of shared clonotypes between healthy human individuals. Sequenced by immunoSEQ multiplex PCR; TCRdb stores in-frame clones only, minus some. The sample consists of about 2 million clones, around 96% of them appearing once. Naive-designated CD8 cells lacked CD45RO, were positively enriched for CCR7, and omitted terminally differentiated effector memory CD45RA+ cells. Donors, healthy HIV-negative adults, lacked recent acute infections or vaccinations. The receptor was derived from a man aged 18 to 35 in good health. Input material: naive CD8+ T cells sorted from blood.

DNA for the CDR3: TGTGCCAGCAGCTCCCCACCGGGTAGCCTCAATGAGCAGTTCTTC. Encoded protein: CASSSPPGSLNEQFF. This rearrangement joins TRBV7-8 to TRBJ2-1; D gene uncertain. Germline-derived CDR1 and CDR2 are SGHVS and FQNEAQ. The germline V and J ends were trimmed by 4 bases and 6 bases, with 16 bases remaining between them. The CDR3 extends over 15 amino acids. The whole variable domain, remainder taken from reference TRBV7-8 and TRBJ2-1, is GAGVSQSPRYKVAKRGQDVALRCDPISGHVSLFWYQQALGQGPEFLTYFQNEAQLDKSGLPSDRFFAERPEGSVSTLKIQRTQQEDSAVYLCASSSPPGSLNEQFFGPGTRLTVL.